The 21 T cell receptor beta chains below come from one sample, sequenced in a study of T cells after posttransplantation cyclophosphamide. Here immunoSEQ multiplex PCR was the method, and the copy in TCRdb shows in-frame clones only, minus some. Here the sample spans about 8,000 clones, around four fifths being singletons. A marrow graft followed busulfan-fludarabine conditioning, with cyclophosphamide on days +3 and +4. Sequences were derived from CD4+ T cells sorted from blood, sampled 1162 days after allogeneic stem cell transplant with posttransplant cyclophosphamide. The receptors originated from a female patient aged 40 to 55 who received an allogeneic stem cell transplant from a related donor, was CMV-positive, and had no GVHD. Some T cells may originate from the graft donor.

This clone was recorded once. The chain uses TRBV7-3 and TRBJ2-3; 9 bases line up with TRBD2. The CDR3 is made up of 15 amino acids. Germline loops: CDR1 SGHTA, CDR2 FQGTGA. J was trimmed by 4 bases and V by 1 base; bases with no gene match: 3. The CDR3 is CASSLSGGAPDTQYF. DNA for the CDR3: TGTGCCAGCAGCTTAAGCGGGGGGGCCCCAGATACGCAGTATTTT.

This chain links TRBV7-8 with TRBJ1-5; TRBD1 aligns across 11 bases. J lost 4 bases, V lost 4 bases, and 3 bases had no gene match. Per the germline V gene, CDR1 is SGHVS and CDR2 is FQNEAQ. This CDR3 has 15 residues. The CDR3 DNA reads TGTGCCAGCAGCTCCGGGACAGGGGGTAATCAGCCCCAGCATTTT. Residues: CASSSGTGGNQPQHF.

The rearrangement joins TRBV5-5 to TRBJ2-7; TRBD1 matches at 9 bases. V lost 5 bases and J lost 3; bases outside the gene matches: 6. Looked up from germline, CDR1 is SGHKS and CDR2 is YYEKEE (reference sequence). The CDR3 covers 14 residues. CDR3 residues: CASSRDREIYEQYF. DNA of the CDR3: TGTGCCAGCAGTCGGGACAGGGAAATCTACGAGCAGTACTTC.

This clone was seen a few times. The rearrangement joins TRBV7-9 to TRBJ1-1; D gene uncertain. CDR3 length: 13 residues. The germline V and J ends were trimmed by 4 bases and 2 bases, with 8 bases remaining between them. CDR1 and CDR2 (germline): SEHNR, FQNEAQ (reference sequence). As DNA, the CDR3 is TGTGCCAGCAGCTCCTCAGGTAACACTGAAGCTTTCTTT. Residues: CASSSSGNTEAFF.

The chain is built from TRBV28 and TRBJ2-4; TRBD2 might be the D (6 bases). The CDR3 spans 14 residues. V was clipped by 6 bases and J by 9 bases, with 18 bases between them. Germline V gene lookup returns CDR1 MDHEN and CDR2 SYDVKM. The CDR3 DNA is TGTGCCAGCAGCCTCACCTCTGAGGAGGGCATTCAGTACTTC. This translates into CASSLTSEEGIQYF.

This clone was detected a few times. The genes are TRBV5-1 and TRBJ1-2; a possible D gene is TRBD1 (5 bases). CDR1 and CDR2 (germline): SGHRS, YFSETQ. The CDR3 has 15 amino acids. Trimming pared 0 bases from V and 4 bases from J, leaving 13 bases between. The CDR3 is CASSLARTLGYGYTF. CDR3 DNA: TGCGCCAGCAGCTTGGCCCGGACACTTGGCTATGGCTACACCTTC. Variable domain in full (rest from reference TRBV5-1 and TRBJ1-2): KAGVTQTPRYLIKTRGQQVTLSCSPISGHRSVSWYQQTPGQGLQFLFEYFSETQRNKGNFPGRFSGRQFSNSRSEMNVSTLELGDSALYLCASSLARTLGYGYTFGSGTRLTVV.

This clone was counted only a few times. The chain recombines TRBV4-2 with TRBJ2-6; 8 bases map to TRBD1. The germline CDR1 and CDR2 sequences are LGHNA and YNFKEQ. The CDR3 length is 17 residues. Unmatched junction bases numbered 8, after V lost 3 bases and J lost 4 bases. The CDR3 coding sequence is TGTGCCAGCAGCCACCCAGCGGACAGGGCAGGGGCCAACGTCCTGACTTTC. Its translation is CASSHPADRAGANVLTF.

Comment on this clone: The junction does not match germline at one end; this may be a read error. The sample carries other DNA sequences with the same CDR3. This rearrangement joins TRBV6-4 to TRBJ1-6; unclear D gene. The length of the CDR3 is 15 residues. CDR1 and CDR2 (germline): MRHNA, SNTAGT. The CDR3 region is CASRAGPLENSPLHF. DNA for the CDR3: TGTGCCAGCAGAGCAGGTCCCCTCGAGAATTCCCCCCTCCACTTT.

The chain has TRBV28 and TRBJ2-5, with 8 bases aligning to TRBD2. The germline CDR1 and CDR2 sequences are MDHEN and SYDVKM. The CDR3 has 13 amino acids. After removal of 2 bases from V and 5 bases from J, the junction contained 1 base not matched to a gene. Here the CDR3 DNA reads TGTGCCAGCAGTTTAGGCGGGGGGGAGACCCAGTACTTC. This codes for CASSLGGGETQYF.

The V call is TRBV7-3, the J call TRBJ2-1; D is unclear. The CDR3 is 13 residues long. Germline V gene sequence: CDR1 SGHTA, CDR2 FQGTGA. Trimming left V 2 bases short and J 6 bases short, with 8 bases between. The CDR3 loop is CASSLRVFNEQFF. The CDR3, as DNA: TGTGCCAGCAGCTTACGGGTTTTCAATGAGCAGTTCTTC.

V is TRBV9 and J is TRBJ1-4, with D perhaps TRBD1 (5 bases). Trimming removed 1 base at V and 8 bases at J, with 24 bases between. CDR3 length: 18 amino acids. The germline gives CDR1 SGDLS, CDR2 YYNGEE. The CDR3 sequence is CASSVSPMGLRKGEKLFF. CDR3 coding DNA: TGTGCCAGCAGCGTATCACCCATGGGACTCCGAAAAGGCGAAAAACTGTTTTTT.

This clone was detected a few times. The CDR3 nucleotides are TGCGCCAGCAGCTTGGGCCTAGCGGGGGGGCCCACCGGGGAGCTGTTTTTT. Translated: CASSLGLAGGPTGELFF. V usage is TRBV5-1 and J usage is TRBJ2-2; 12 bases fit TRBD2. The CDR3 has 17 residues. Per the germline V gene, CDR1 is SGHRS and CDR2 is YFSETQ. J was trimmed by 4 bases and V by 0 bases; bases with no gene match: 4.

The CDR3 DNA follows: TGCGCCAGCAGCAATGGTGATAGCGGGGCCTACAATGAGCAGTTCTTC. Residues: CASSNGDSGAYNEQFF. This chain connects TRBV5-1 to TRBJ2-1; TRBD2 agrees at 8 bases. This CDR3 is built from 16 residues. In germline, CDR1 is SGHRS, CDR2 YFSETQ. The V segment lost 4 bases and the J segment 2 bases; nucleotides outside the gene matches: 8.

The chain carries TRBV4-3 and TRBJ1-2; the D gene is possibly TRBD1 (6 bases). The CDR3 has 15 residues. The ends were cut back, 0 bases at V and 7 bases at J, with 15 bases in the middle. Germline V gene sequence: CDR1 LGHNA, CDR2 YSLEER. The CDR3 loop is CASSQDLGGLSGYTF. The CDR3 DNA sequence: TGCGCCAGCAGCCAAGATCTTGGGGGCCTGAGTGGCTACACCTTC.

The genes are TRBV2 and TRBJ1-1, with D perhaps TRBD1 (5 bases). This CDR3 has 12 residues. The germline V gene has CDR1 SNHLY and CDR2 FYNNEI. Trimming cost V 8 bases and J 5 bases, with 12 bases left between them. The CDR3 is CASETGLTEAFF. The CDR3 bases are TGTGCCAGCGAAACAGGCTTGACTGAAGCTTTCTTT.

The V gene is TRBV6-1, the J gene TRBJ1-2, with TRBD1 matching over 7 bases. CDR1 MNHNS and CDR2 SASEGT come from the germline V gene. The CDR3 loop spans 12 amino acids. With V trimmed by 4 bases and J by 8 bases, 4 bases remained unmatched. In DNA, the CDR3 is TGTGCCAGCAGTGTATCGACAGGGGGCTACACCTTC. Translating it yields CASSVSTGGYTF.

This clone was observed once. The V gene is TRBV29-1, the J gene TRBJ2-3; 7 bases agree with TRBD2. This CDR3 comprises 13 residues. Germline V gene data show CDR1 as SQVTM and CDR2 as ANQGSEA. J gave up 1 base and V 8 bases, and 6 bases lay outside the gene matches. The CDR3 loop reads CSLRRGGTDTQYF. The CDR3 nucleotides read TGCAGCCTTCGACGGGGGGGCACAGATACGCAGTATTTT.

The CDR3 protein is CASSESRGLRYTEAFF. The CDR3 DNA reads as TGTGCCAGCAGTGAAAGCAGGGGCCTCCGATACACTGAAGCTTTCTTT. This rearrangement joins TRBV2 to TRBJ1-1; D possibly corresponds to TRBD1 (6 bases). Trimming removed 2 bases at V and 3 bases at J, with 16 bases between. There are 16 residues in the CDR3. Germline lookup yields CDR1 SNHLY and CDR2 FYNNEI.

This clone was observed a few times. This chain connects TRBV7-3 to TRBJ2-5; possibly TRBD2 for D (5 bases). Germline loops: CDR1 SGHTA, CDR2 FQGTGA. CDR3 length equals 15 residues. V was pared by 4 bases and J by 9 bases, with 21 bases between. The CDR3 protein is CASSSTGSWLEAQYF. CDR3 DNA: TGTGCCAGCAGCTCCACCGGGTCCTGGTTGGAGGCCCAGTACTTC.

About this clone itself: Germline and junction disagree at one end, which may indicate a read error. Other DNA sequences in the same sample also yield this CDR3. The V call is TRBV11-2, the J call TRBJ1-6; no reliable D call. The CDR3 is 15 residues long. Germline CDR1 reads SGHAT; CDR2 reads FQNNGV. For the CDR3, the DNA is TGTGCCAGCAGCTTAGGTCAGGTCGTTAATTCCCCCCTCCACTTT. Translated, it gives CASSLGQVVNSPLHF.

The rearrangement joins TRBV18 to TRBJ1-4; D not certain. Trimming stripped 0 bases from V and 8 bases from J, with 7 bases between. Per the germline V gene, CDR1 is KGHSH and CDR2 is LQKENI. This CDR3 is built from 13 residues. Written as DNA, the CDR3 is TGTGCCAGCTCACCACCGGGAGGAGAAAAACTGTTTTTT. Translation gives CASSPPGGEKLFF.